The 32 T cell receptor beta chains listed next were all sequenced from one sample in a study of response to subunit inactivated influenza vaccine. MiXCR, applied by TCRdb to the RT-PCR reads, yields one record per CDR3 protein. Of 500,000 to 550,000 distinct CDR3 sequences detected, approximately 7.1% appear once; the ten largest clones hold approximately 13%. The material sequenced was PBMCs from blood, taken roughly 24 months after vaccination. The receptors stem from a man between 50 and 75 years old who received an inactivated influenza vaccine.

The chain recombines TRBV6-5 with TRBJ2-7, with unresolved D. CDR1 MNHEY and CDR2 SVGAGI come from the germline V gene. CDR3 size: 16 residues. Trimming left V 0 bases short and J 2 bases short, with 14 bases between. CDR3 sequence (DNA): TGTGCCAGCAGTTACTCGATTCAGCGAACCACCTACGAGCAGTACTTC. Amino acids: CASSYSIQRTTYEQYF.

V usage is TRBV7-2 and J usage is TRBJ2-2; a possible D gene is TRBD2 (6 bases). Germline V CDR1 and CDR2: SGHTA, FQGNSA. Trimming pared 1 base from V and 7 bases from J, leaving 10 bases between. The CDR3 length is 14 residues. CDR3 sequence: CASSLGAGSGELFF. The CDR3 DNA reads as TGTGCCAGCAGCTTAGGGGCGGGGAGCGGGGAGCTGTTTTTT. The full variable domain, completed using reference TRBV7-2 and TRBJ2-2, is GAGVSQSPSNKVTEKGKDVELRCDPISGHTALYWYRQSLGQGLEFLIYFQGNSAPDKSGLPSDRFSAERTGGSVSTLTIQRTQQEDSAVYLCASSLGAGSGELFFGEGSRLTVL.

The rearrangement uses TRBV6-1 and TRBJ2-1; tentative D call: TRBD1 (6 bases). Trimming pared 5 bases from V and 2 bases from J, leaving 16 bases between. The CDR3 totals 16 residues. Germline-derived CDR1 and CDR2 are MNHNS and SASEGT. The CDR3 loop reads CASSITGFITYNEQFF. The CDR3 bases are TGTGCCAGCAGTATCACAGGGTTCATCACCTACAATGAGCAGTTCTTC.

There are a few counts of this clonotype. The rearrangement uses TRBV24-1 and TRBJ2-3, with 8 bases aligning to TRBD2. CDR3 length: 15 residues. Losses at the gene ends were 6 bases for V and 1 base for J; bases not matched to a gene: 5. Germline lookup yields CDR1 KGHDR and CDR2 SFDVKD. CDR3 coding DNA: TGTGCCACCAGTCGTAATAGCGGGGGCACAGATACGCAGTATTTT. Amino acids: CATSRNSGGTDTQYF.

This clonotype was seen at least ten times. The rearrangement joins TRBV12-3 or TRBV12-4 to TRBJ2-2; D gene uncertain. The CDR3 has 13 amino acids. The V end was cut by 3 bases, the J end by 4 bases, with 6 bases between. CDR3 in amino acids: CASSFSATGELFF. CDR3 DNA: TGTGCCAGCAGTTTTTCGGCCACCGGGGAGCTGTTTTTT.

This clonotype appeared many times. The CDR3 sequence is CSVINRDSSNEQYF. The CDR3 DNA sequence: TGCAGCGTTATAAATAGGGACAGTAGCAACGAGCAGTACTTC. The chain uses TRBV29-1 and TRBJ2-7, with TRBD1 matching over 7 bases. Germline CDR1 SQVTM, CDR2 ANQGSEA. This CDR3 is built from 14 residues. With V trimmed by 5 bases and J by 5 bases, 12 bases remained unmatched.

This chain uses TRBV7-2 with TRBJ1-2; D unclear. Looked up from germline, CDR1 is SGHTA and CDR2 is FQGNSA. The V end lost 5 bases, the J end lost 8 bases, and 12 bases lay between the germline ends. CDR3 length equals 12 residues. CDR3 region: CASSLQTRGYTF. CDR3 sequence (DNA): TGTGCCAGCAGCCTCCAGACAAGGGGCTACACCTTC.

This clonotype was detected only a few times. The rearrangement joins TRBV19 to TRBJ1-5; 7 nucleotides line up with TRBD1. V lost 10 bases and J lost 0; bases outside the gene matches: 3. Germline V gene lookup returns CDR1 LNHDA and CDR2 SQIVND (reference sequence). The CDR3 loop spans 13 amino acids. CDR3 sequence (DNA): TGTGCCACGGGACAGCATAGCAATCAGCCCCAGCATTTT. It encodes CATGQHSNQPQHF.

This clonotype showed up just a few times. This chain joins TRBV12-3 or TRBV12-4 and TRBJ1-5; 9 bases agree with TRBD1. Losses at the gene ends were 2 bases for V and 6 bases for J; bases not matched to a gene: 5. The CDR3 covers 15 residues. The CDR3, as DNA: TGTGCCAGCAGTTTAAATACAGGGGGCGGTCAGCCCCAGCATTTT. This translates into CASSLNTGGGQPQHF.

V usage is TRBV20-1 and J usage is TRBJ2-1; D remains ambiguous. CDR3 length: 13 residues. Germline V lookup: CDR1 DFQATT, CDR2 SNEGSKA (reference sequence). Trimming cost V 0 bases and J 5 bases, with 8 bases left between them. CDR3 amino acids: CSARDSRNNEQFF. As DNA, the CDR3 is TGCAGTGCTAGAGATTCTAGAAACAATGAGCAGTTCTTC.

The sample holds a few counts of this clonotype. The V gene is TRBV12-3 or TRBV12-4, the J gene TRBJ2-5; 8 bases are a match to TRBD1. V lost 6 bases, J lost 4 bases, and 4 bases stayed unmatched. CDR3 length: 13 residues. The CDR3 DNA sequence: TGTGCCAGCAGGCGTGGGACAGGAGAGACCCAGTACTTC. Its translation is CASRRGTGETQYF.

This clonotype appeared a few times. CDR3 region: CASRGTANSPLHF. The CDR3 nucleotides are TGTGCCAGCAGGGGGACAGCCAATTCACCCCTCCACTTT. The chain uses TRBV12-3 or TRBV12-4 and TRBJ1-6; 7 bases agree with TRBD1. This CDR3 is built from 13 residues. With 6 bases clipped from V and 7 bases from J, the junction kept 3 bases outside the gene matches.

This clonotype was seen ten or more times. The chain recombines TRBV6-5 with TRBJ2-7; 10 nucleotides align to TRBD1. Germline V gives CDR1 MNHEY, CDR2 SVGAGI. The CDR3 consists of 14 residues. V was clipped by 4 bases and J by 6 bases; unmatched bases: 6. CDR3 nucleotide sequence: TGTGCCAGCAGTTGGGGACAGGGGAGCGGCGAGCAGTACTTC. It is translated as CASSWGQGSGEQYF.

This clonotype was observed a few times. V and J are TRBV7-9 and TRBJ2-7, with 11 bases fitting TRBD2. Per the germline V gene, CDR1 is SEHNR and CDR2 is FQNEAQ (reference sequence). The CDR3 has 16 amino acids. The ends lost 5 bases at V and 0 bases at J; junction bases unmatched: 6. For the CDR3, the DNA is TGTGCCAGCAGCCGCTCGACTAGCGGGGTCTCCTACGAGCAGTACTTC. It yields the protein CASSRSTSGVSYEQYF. Full variable domain (remainder filled in from reference TRBV7-9 and TRBJ2-7): DTGVSQNPRHKITKRGQNVTFRCDPISEHNRLYWYRQTLGQGPEFLTYFQNEAQLEKSRLLSDRFSAERPKGSFSTLEIQRTEQGDSAMYLCASSRSTSGVSYEQYFGPGTRLTVT.

This rearrangement joins TRBV20-1 to TRBJ2-2, with a weak D call TRBD2 (7 bases). V was cut by 6 bases and J by 4 bases, with 15 bases left in between. CDR1 and CDR2 (germline): DFQATT, SNEGSKA (reference sequence). The CDR3 totals 14 residues. DNA for the CDR3: TGCAGTGCCCGGACCCGGGGGGCCACCGGGGAGCTGTTTTTT. Amino acid sequence: CSARTRGATGELFF.

This clonotype was found a few times. This sequence joins TRBV6-2 or TRBV6-3 and TRBJ2-1; maybe TRBD2 (5 bases). V was pared by 6 bases and J by 6 bases, with 12 bases between. The CDR3 length is 13 residues. Per germline, CDR1 MNHEY and CDR2 SVGEGT. CDR3 nucleotide sequence: TGTGCCAGCAGGCATCGGGATGGCAATGAGCAGTTCTTC. As protein: CASRHRDGNEQFF.

This clonotype was counted only a few times. The V call is TRBV12-3 or TRBV12-4, the J call TRBJ2-1; D uncertain. V gave up 1 base and J gave up 0 bases, with 10 bases separating them. The length of the CDR3 is 16 residues. The CDR3: CASSLVLGLSYNEQFF. The CDR3 coding sequence is TGTGCCAGCAGTTTAGTCCTAGGCCTCTCCTACAATGAGCAGTTCTTC.

This clonotype was observed a handful of times. The V gene is TRBV4-1, the J gene TRBJ2-7; 8 bases are a match to TRBD2. The CDR3 sequence is 17 residues long. J lost 2 bases, V lost 0 bases, and 9 bases had no gene match. Germline V lookup: CDR1 MGHRA, CDR2 YSYEKL. For the CDR3, the DNA is TGCGCCAGCAGCCAAGATTGGTCTAGCGGGCTAACCTACGAGCAGTACTTC. Protein product: CASSQDWSSGLTYEQYF.

On this clonotype itself: A much larger clonotype is one base distant, so this may be a read error. This chain uses TRBV5-1 with TRBJ2-7, with a possible D match to TRBD1 (5 bases). The germline V gene encodes CDR1 SGHRS and CDR2 YFSETQ. The CDR3 has 14 amino acids. Between the trimmed V and J ends, which lost 3 bases and 1 base, there was a span of 11 bases. CDR3 sequence: CASSSAPGSYEQYF. The CDR3 DNA reads as TGCGCCAGCAGCTCGGCGCCAGGGTCCTACGAGCAGTACTTC. Drawing the rest from reference TRBV5-1 and TRBJ2-7, the complete variable domain is KAGVTQTPRYLIKTRGQQVTLSCSPISGHRSVSWYQQTPGQGLQFLFEYFSETQRNKGNFPGRFSGRQFSNSRSEMNVSTLELGDSALYLCASSSAPGSYEQYFGPGTRLTVT.

In its sample, this clonotype was seen a few times. V and J are TRBV4-2 and TRBJ2-4, with D unresolved. Germline V gene sequence: CDR1 LGHNA, CDR2 YNFKEQ. V was trimmed by 2 bases and J by 4 bases, leaving 9 bases between them. CDR3 length equals 14 residues. The CDR3 loop reads CASSQSQEKNIQYF. CDR3 DNA: TGTGCCAGCAGCCAAAGTCAGGAGAAAAACATTCAGTACTTC.

This clonotype was detected only a few times. This chain joins TRBV20-1 and TRBJ2-7; D possibly uses TRBD1 or TRBD2 (5 bases each). Germline loops: CDR1 DFQATT, CDR2 SNEGSKA (reference sequence). This CDR3 has 15 residues. The V end lost 3 bases, the J end lost 0 bases, and 15 bases lay between the germline ends. CDR3 bases: TGCAGTGCTAGCGTCGCCGGGACGGACTCCTACGAGCAGTACTTC. Its protein product is CSASVAGTDSYEQYF.

The J gene is TRBJ2-4, the V gene TRBV4-2; TRBD1 or TRBD2 may be the D gene (5 bases each). The germline V gene encodes CDR1 LGHNA and CDR2 YNFKEQ. Trimming removed 0 bases at V and 5 bases at J, with 17 bases between. The CDR3 consists of 17 residues. CDR3 residues: CASSQEWGTLGENIQYF. CDR3 coding DNA: TGTGCCAGCAGCCAAGAGTGGGGAACGTTGGGGGAAAACATTCAGTACTTC.

DNA for the CDR3: TGCAGTGCTACCCCCGGGGGGGGCGAAGGTGAGCAGTTCTTC. This encodes CSATPGGGEGEQFF. The genes are TRBV20-1 and TRBJ2-1; 8 bases are a match to TRBD2. Trimming took 4 bases from V and 9 from J; bases not matched to a gene: 11. Per the germline V gene, CDR1 is DFQATT and CDR2 is SNEGSKA (reference sequence). This CDR3 has 14 amino acids.

The V call is TRBV15, the J call TRBJ2-1; D gene ambiguous. The V end was cut by 0 bases, the J end by 3 bases, with 3 bases between. CDR3 length: 13 residues. CDR1 LNHNV and CDR2 YYDKDF come from the germline V gene (reference sequence). CDR3: CATSREDYNEQFF. CDR3 DNA sequence: TGTGCCACCAGCAGAGAGGACTACAATGAGCAGTTCTTC.

The chain joins TRBV15 to TRBJ2-1; D perhaps matches TRBD2 (6 bases). The CDR3 is 15 amino acids. The V gene lost 5 bases and the J gene lost 5 bases, with 16 bases spanning the gap. Germline CDR1 and CDR2: LNHNV and YYDKDF (reference sequence). CDR3 bases: TGTGCCACCAGCTTCCATCCCGGGAGTAACAATGAGCAGTTCTTC. It yields the protein CATSFHPGSNNEQFF.

This chain links TRBV6-2 or TRBV6-3 with TRBJ2-1; tentatively, D is TRBD1 (5 bases). V was cut by 5 bases and J by 2 bases, with 16 bases left in between. The length of the CDR3 is 16 residues. Germline CDR1 is MNHEY and CDR2 is SVGEGT. CDR3 in DNA: TGTGCCAGCAGTCCTTTGGGCCTCAGGGCCTACAATGAGCAGTTCTTC. Translation: CASSPLGLRAYNEQFF.

The chain recombines TRBV5-6 with TRBJ1-5; weak D call: TRBD1 (6 bases). Between the trimmed V and J ends, which lost 4 bases and 6 bases, there was a span of 14 bases. CDR3 length equals 14 residues. Germline V gene data show CDR1 as SGHDT and CDR2 as YYEEEE. For the CDR3, the DNA is TGTGCCAGCAGCCTACAAACAGGGAGTCAGCCCCAGCATTTT. Translated: CASSLQTGSQPQHF.

This clonotype was recorded many times. The chain is built from TRBV24-1 and TRBJ1-5; D is ambiguous. V was clipped by 8 bases and J by 9 bases, with 7 bases between them. The CDR3 is made up of 10 amino acids. Germline-derived CDR1 and CDR2 are KGHDR and SFDVKD. CDR3 bases: TGTGCCACCAAGGGTTGGCCCCAGCATTTT. Amino acids: CATKGWPQHF.

This clonotype was seen a few times. This chain uses TRBV20-1 with TRBJ2-2; TRBD2 matches 13 bases. V shed 5 bases and J 4 bases; nucleotides not matched to a gene: 7. CDR3 length: 16 amino acids. The V gene's germline CDR1 is DFQATT and CDR2 SNEGSKA (reference sequence). CDR3: CSAWTSGGVGTGELFF. DNA of the CDR3: TGCAGTGCTTGGACTAGCGGGGGAGTGGGCACCGGGGAGCTGTTTTTT.

This clonotype was seen many times. The chain has TRBV5-1 and TRBJ1-4; TRBD1 aligns across 7 bases. CDR1 and CDR2 (germline): SGHRS, YFSETQ. V shed 5 bases, J shed 0 bases, and the junction held 1 base outside the gene matches. CDR3 size: 14 residues. As DNA, the CDR3 is TGCGCCAGCAGGGGGACAGCAACTAATGAAAAACTGTTTTTT. Amino acids: CASRGTATNEKLFF.

This clonotype was detected a few times. The chain links TRBV6-1 to TRBJ2-1; D perhaps matches TRBD1 (6 bases). The CDR3 length is 15 residues. V was pared by 5 bases and J by 4 bases, with 15 bases between. Germline-derived CDR1 and CDR2 are MNHNS and SASEGT. CDR3 protein: CASSPTGKSYNEQFF. The CDR3, as DNA: TGTGCCAGCAGTCCTACAGGGAAGTCATACAATGAGCAGTTCTTC.

This clonotype was counted between two and nine times. The chain combines TRBV5-1 with TRBJ2-1, with 9 bases matching TRBD1. V dropped 5 bases and J dropped 8; count of bases not matched to a gene: 8. The length of the CDR3 is 14 residues. Germline loops: CDR1 SGHRS, CDR2 YFSETQ. DNA for the CDR3: TGCGCCAGCAGGAAGGACAGGGGAGGTGATGAGCAGTTCTTC. As protein: CASRKDRGGDEQFF.